Below, one T cell receptor (beta chain) is given with its context. This sample was included in a study of blood T cell repertoires in COVID-19. Some clones are missing from TCRdb's copy, which holds only in-frame ones; the method was immunoSEQ multiplex PCR. Of about 130,000 clones listed, about 74% are singletons. The sequencing sample was made of peripheral blood. The receptor comes from an elderly man with COVID-19, enrolled during active disease.

In DNA, the CDR3 is TGTGCCAGCTCACCGCAACAGGGAGCGAACACCGGGGAGCTGTTTTTT. Protein: CASSPQQGANTGELFF. J is TRBJ2-2 and V is TRBV18; perhaps TRBD1 as D (6 bases). Germline V gene data show CDR1 as KGHSH and CDR2 as LQKENI. Trimming took off 3 bases at V and 0 bases at J, with 11 bases between the two ends. This CDR3 spans 16 amino acids.